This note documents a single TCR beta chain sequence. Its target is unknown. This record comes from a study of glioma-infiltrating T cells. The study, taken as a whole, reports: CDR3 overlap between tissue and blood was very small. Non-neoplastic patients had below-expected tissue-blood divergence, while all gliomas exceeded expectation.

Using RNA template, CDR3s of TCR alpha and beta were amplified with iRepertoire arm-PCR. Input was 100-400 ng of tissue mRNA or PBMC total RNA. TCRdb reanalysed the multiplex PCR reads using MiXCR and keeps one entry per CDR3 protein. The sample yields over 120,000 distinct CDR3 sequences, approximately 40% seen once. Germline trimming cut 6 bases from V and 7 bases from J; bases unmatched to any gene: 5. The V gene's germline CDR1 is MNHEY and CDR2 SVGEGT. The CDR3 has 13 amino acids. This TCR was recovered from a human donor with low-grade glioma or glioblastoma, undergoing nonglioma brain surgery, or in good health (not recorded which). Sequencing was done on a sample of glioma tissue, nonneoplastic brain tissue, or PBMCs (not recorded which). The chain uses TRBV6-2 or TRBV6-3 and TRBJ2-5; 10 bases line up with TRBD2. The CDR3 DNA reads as TGTGCCAGCAGCTATAGACTAGCGGGGACCCAGTACTTC. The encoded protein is CASSYRLAGTQYF.